The 13 T cell receptor beta chains below come from one sample, sequenced in a study of T cell repertoires in cytomegalovirus infection. TCRdb re-analysed the reads in MiXCR, keeping a single row per CDR3 protein. The table has 150,000 to 200,000 distinct CDR3 sequences, more than 15% seen once. What was sequenced was CD8+ T cells from PBMCs. These receptors all come from a human donor in good health (CMV status not recorded). Some clones in this sample may be carry-over from other donors' samples.

This clonotype appeared a few times. The chain links TRBV14 to TRBJ2-1, with D unclear. V was clipped by 3 bases and J by 4 bases, with 4 bases between them. The length of the CDR3 is 12 residues. The germline CDR1 and CDR2 sequences are SGHDN and FVKESK. CDR3 in amino acids: CASSHFYNEQFF. DNA for the CDR3: TGTGCCAGCAGCCACTTTTACAATGAGCAGTTCTTC.

Many counts were recorded for this clonotype. The gene calls are TRBV11-2 and TRBJ2-7; the D is unclear. Trimming took 1 base from V and 6 from J, leaving 7 bases between them. Germline V lookup: CDR1 SGHAT, CDR2 FQNNGV. This CDR3 is built from 12 residues. The CDR3 loop is CASSLARAEQYF. CDR3 DNA: TGTGCCAGCAGCTTAGCAAGGGCCGAGCAGTACTTC.

V is TRBV7-8 and J is TRBJ1-1, with 10 nucleotides matching TRBD1. The CDR3 has 15 residues. Germline V CDR1 and CDR2: SGHVS, FQNEAQ. With V trimmed by 1 base and J by 6 bases, 5 bases remained unmatched. As DNA, the CDR3 is TGTGCCAGCAGCTTAGGGGACAGGGGATCATCTGAAGCTTTCTTT. It specifies CASSLGDRGSSEAFF. Together with reference TRBV7-8 and TRBJ1-1, the CDR3 gives the full variable domain: GAGVSQSPRYKVAKRGQDVALRCDPISGHVSLFWYQQALGQGPEFLTYFQNEAQLDKSGLPSDRFFAERPEGSVSTLKIQRTQQEDSAVYLCASSLGDRGSSEAFFGQGTRLTVV.

This chain connects TRBV29-1 to TRBJ2-3, with unresolved D. Per germline, CDR1 SQVTM and CDR2 ANQGSEA. The CDR3 is made up of 11 amino acids. The V end was cut by 4 bases, the J end by 6 bases, with 8 bases between. DNA for the CDR3: TGCAGCGTTGTCGGCCCGGATACGCAGTATTTT. This gives the protein CSVVGPDTQYF.

This clonotype has only a few counts. This rearrangement joins TRBV20-1 to TRBJ2-7; maybe TRBD1 (6 bases). The ends were cut back, 7 bases at V and 3 bases at J, with 16 bases in the middle. The germline gives CDR1 DFQATT, CDR2 SNEGSKA (reference sequence). The CDR3 extends over 13 amino acids. The CDR3 coding sequence is TGCAGTGGGTTGACAGGAGAAGACTACGAGCAGTACTTC. As protein: CSGLTGEDYEQYF.

This clonotype has more than one count but fewer than ten. The chain recombines TRBV12-3 or TRBV12-4 with TRBJ2-1; D is uncertain. Trimming removed 3 bases at V and 5 bases at J, with 5 bases between. The CDR3 consists of 12 residues. The CDR3 reads CASSFWDNEQFF. The CDR3 nucleotides are TGTGCCAGCAGTTTTTGGGACAATGAGCAGTTCTTC.

The chain couples TRBV7-8 to TRBJ2-5; D possibly uses TRBD1 or TRBD2 (5 bases each). Germline V gene lookup returns CDR1 SGHVS and CDR2 FQNEAQ. There are 16 residues in the CDR3. The V end lost 3 bases, the J end lost 5 bases, and 19 bases lay between the germline ends. The CDR3 reads CASSFTDPGRQETQYF. CDR3 nucleotides: TGTGCCAGCAGCTTTACGGACCCGGGGAGACAGGAGACCCAGTACTTC.

This clonotype has a handful of counts. A read error may produce the germline difference seen at one junction end. The gene calls are TRBV7-9 and TRBJ2-2, with D possibly TRBD2 on 5 matching bases. The CDR3 runs to 16 residues. The V gene's germline CDR1 is SEHNR and CDR2 FQNEAQ (reference sequence). In DNA form, the CDR3 reads TGTGCCAGCAACTTACCCACTAGGGAAAACACCGGGGAGCTGTTTTTT. This codes for CASNLPTRENTGELFF.

This clonotype was counted only a few times. This CDR3 reads CASSLVGWESDYEQYF. As DNA, the CDR3 is TGTGCCAGCAGCTTAGTCGGGTGGGAGTCGGACTACGAGCAGTACTTC. The genes are TRBV13 and TRBJ2-7; the D gene is possibly TRBD2 (5 bases). The CDR3 length is 16 residues. The V gene lost 1 base and the J gene lost 3 bases, with 16 bases spanning the gap. Germline V gene data show CDR1 as PRHDT and CDR2 as FYEKMQ (reference sequence). The full variable domain, completed using reference TRBV13 and TRBJ2-7, is AAGVIQSPRHLIKEKRETATLKCYPIPRHDTVYWYQQGPGQDPQFLISFYEKMQSDKGSIPDRFSAQQFSDYHSELNMSSLELGDSALYFCASSLVGWESDYEQYFGPGTRLTVT.

The DNA of the CDR3 is TGTGCCAGCAGTCCCTCGACTAGCGGGGGGGTCGAGCAGTACTTC. It translates to CASSPSTSGGVEQYF. This chain links TRBV6-5 with TRBJ2-7; 14 bases map to TRBD2. This CDR3 has 15 amino acids. V dropped 5 bases and J dropped 6; count of bases not matched to a gene: 6. Germline-derived CDR1 and CDR2 are MNHEY and SVGAGI.

The chain links TRBV7-2 to TRBJ1-1; D is unclear. Germline V gives CDR1 SGHTA, CDR2 FQGNSA. V lost 11 bases, J lost 3 bases, and 13 bases lay in between. The CDR3 sequence is 12 residues long. CDR3 bases: TGTGCCTGCGGACCCGCGGACACTGAAGCTTTCTTT. Its translation: CACGPADTEAFF. The full variable domain, its missing parts supplied by reference TRBV7-2 and TRBJ1-1, is GAGVSQSPSNKVTEKGKDVELRCDPISGHTALYWYRQSLGQGLEFLIYFQGNSAPDKSGLPSDRFSAERTGGSVSTLTIQRTQQEDSAVYLCACGPADTEAFFGQGTRLTVV.

This clonotype was counted at least ten times. The rearrangement links TRBV7-6 to TRBJ2-7, with unresolved D. V lost 4 bases and J 0 bases, leaving 13 bases between the germline ends. The CDR3 loop spans 15 amino acids. Germline values: CDR1 SGHVS, CDR2 FNYEAQ. The CDR3 protein is CASSSQASLSYEQYV. CDR3 coding DNA: TGTGCCAGCAGCTCCCAGGCCAGCCTCTCCTACGAGCAGTACGTC.

This clonotype was recorded a few times. The J gene is TRBJ2-1, the V gene TRBV5-6, with TRBD2 matching 7 bases. J gave up 0 bases and V 4 bases, and 4 bases lay outside the gene matches. Looked up from germline, CDR1 is SGHDT and CDR2 is YYEEEE. This CDR3 has 15 residues. The CDR3 loop reads CASSPGLSSYNEQFF. The CDR3 region has the DNA TGTGCCAGCAGCCCGGGACTAAGCTCCTACAATGAGCAGTTCTTC. Complete variable domain (other parts from reference TRBV5-6 and TRBJ2-1): DAGVTQSPTHLIKTRGQQVTLRCSPKSGHDTVSWYQQALGQGPQFIFQYYEEEERQRGNFPDRFSGHQFPNYSSELNVNALLLGDSALYLCASSPGLSSYNEQFFGPGTRLTVL.